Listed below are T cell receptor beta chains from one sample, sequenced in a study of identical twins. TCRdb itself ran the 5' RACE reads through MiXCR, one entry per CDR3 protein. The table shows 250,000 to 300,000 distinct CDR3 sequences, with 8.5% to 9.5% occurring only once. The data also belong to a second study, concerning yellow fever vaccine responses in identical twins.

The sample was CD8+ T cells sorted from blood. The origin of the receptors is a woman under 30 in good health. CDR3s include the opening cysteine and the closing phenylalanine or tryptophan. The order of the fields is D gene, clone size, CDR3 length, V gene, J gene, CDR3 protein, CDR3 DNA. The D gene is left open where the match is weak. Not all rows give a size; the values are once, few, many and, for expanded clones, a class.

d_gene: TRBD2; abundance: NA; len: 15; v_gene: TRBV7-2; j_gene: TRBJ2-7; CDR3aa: CASSFWTSGIYEQYF; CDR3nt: TGTGCCAGCAGCTTTTGGACTAGCGGGATTTACGAGCAGTACTTC
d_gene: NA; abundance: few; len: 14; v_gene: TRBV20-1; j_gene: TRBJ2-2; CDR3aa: CSAREQGGTGELFF; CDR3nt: TGCAGTGCTAGAGAACAGGGTGGGACCGGGGAGCTGTTTTTT
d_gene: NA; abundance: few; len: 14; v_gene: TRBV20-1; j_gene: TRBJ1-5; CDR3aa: CSAREGTSNQPQHF; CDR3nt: TGCAGTGCTAGAGAGGGTACGAGCAATCAGCCCCAGCATTTT
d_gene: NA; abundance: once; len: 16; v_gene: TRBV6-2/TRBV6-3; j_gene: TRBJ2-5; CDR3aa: CASSLTGTAYRETQYF; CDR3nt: TGTGCCAGCAGTTTAACCGGGACTGCCTATCGGGAGACCCAGTACTTC
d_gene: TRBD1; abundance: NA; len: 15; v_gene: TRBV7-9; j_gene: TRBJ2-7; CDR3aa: CASSFMTGGSYEQYF; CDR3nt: TGTGCCAGCAGTTTCATGACAGGGGGCTCCTACGAGCAGTACTTC
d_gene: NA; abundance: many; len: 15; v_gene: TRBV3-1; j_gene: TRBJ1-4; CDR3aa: CASSQDGGPLEKLFF; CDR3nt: TGTGCCAGCAGCCAAGATGGGGGACCCTTGGAAAAACTGTTTTTT
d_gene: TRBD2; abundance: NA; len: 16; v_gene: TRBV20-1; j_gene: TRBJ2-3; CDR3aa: CSAPPWTSGPTDTQYF; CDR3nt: TGCAGTGCCCCCCCGTGGACTAGCGGACCCACAGATACGCAGTATTTT
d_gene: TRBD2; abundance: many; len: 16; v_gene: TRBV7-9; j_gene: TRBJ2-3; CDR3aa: CASSPLSGGVTDTQYF; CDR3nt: TGTGCCAGCTCCCCCCTCAGCGGGGGGGTCACAGATACGCAGTATTTT
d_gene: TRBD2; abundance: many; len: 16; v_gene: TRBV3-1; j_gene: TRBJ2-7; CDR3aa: CASSQAWSGSPHEQYF; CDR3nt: TGTGCCAGCAGCCAAGCTTGGAGCGGGAGTCCCCACGAGCAGTACTTC
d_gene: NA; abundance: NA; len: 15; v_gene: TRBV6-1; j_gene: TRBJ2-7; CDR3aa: CASSDRDSYSYEQYF; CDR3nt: TGTGCCAGCAGCGACCGGGATTCCTACTCCTACGAGCAGTACTTC
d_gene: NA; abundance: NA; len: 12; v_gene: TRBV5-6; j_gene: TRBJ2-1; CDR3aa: CASSSLEHEQFF; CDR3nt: TGTGCCAGCAGCTCTCTAGAGCATGAGCAGTTCTTC
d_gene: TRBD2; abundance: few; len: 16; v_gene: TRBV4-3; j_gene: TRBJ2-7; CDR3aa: CASSQVLAGEAYEQYF; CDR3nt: TGCGCCAGCAGCCAGGTACTAGCGGGAGAGGCCTACGAGCAGTACTTC
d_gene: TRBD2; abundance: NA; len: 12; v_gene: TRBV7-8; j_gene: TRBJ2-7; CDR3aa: CASKAGAPEQYF; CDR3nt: TGTGCCAGCAAGGCGGGAGCCCCGGAGCAGTACTTC
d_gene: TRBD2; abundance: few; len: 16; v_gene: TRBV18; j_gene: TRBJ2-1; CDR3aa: CASSPEAGVNYNEQFF; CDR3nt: TGTGCCAGCTCACCGGAAGCGGGGGTAAACTACAATGAGCAGTTCTTC
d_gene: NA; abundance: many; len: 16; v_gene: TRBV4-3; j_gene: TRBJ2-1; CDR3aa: CASSQDRDEVGNEQFF; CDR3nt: TGCGCCAGCAGCCAGGACCGGGACGAGGTGGGCAATGAGCAGTTCTTC